The 26 T cell receptor beta chains below were found in one sample sequenced in a study of T cell repertoires in cytomegalovirus infection. MiXCR, run by TCRdb on the reads, gives a single entry per CDR3 protein. Of approximately 500,000 distinct CDR3 sequences listed, 16% are singletons. The specimen was CD8+ T cells from PBMCs. The receptor source for this set is a human donor in good health (CMV status not recorded). Some clones in this sample may be carry-over from other donors' samples.

This clonotype was detected ten times or more. This chain joins TRBV7-9 and TRBJ1-1, with 9 bases lining up with TRBD1. The CDR3 is 16 amino acids. The ends lost 1 base at V and 4 bases at J; junction bases unmatched: 7. Germline V gene sequence: CDR1 SEHNR, CDR2 FQNEAQ (reference sequence). In nucleotides, the CDR3 is TGTGCCAGCAGCTTAGGGGGACAGGGACGAGGCACTGAAGCTTTCTTT. Translation gives CASSLGGQGRGTEAFF.

The chain employs TRBV10-1 and TRBJ2-3; no reliable D call. Trimming left V 3 bases short and J 3 bases short, with 1 base between. The CDR3 runs 11 residues. The V gene's germline CDR1 is WNHNN and CDR2 SYGVQD (reference sequence). The CDR3: CASSDTDTQYF. CDR3 nucleotide sequence: TGCGCCAGCAGTGATACAGATACGCAGTATTTT.

This clonotype was seen a handful of times. The chain's CDR3 is CASSPSGQGETYGYTF. The DNA for the CDR3 is TGTGCCAGCTCACCATCGGGGCAGGGGGAGACCTATGGCTACACCTTC. The chain employs TRBV18 and TRBJ1-2; 7 nucleotides align to TRBD1. With V trimmed by 2 bases and J by 4 bases, 10 bases remained unmatched. The germline V gene encodes CDR1 KGHSH and CDR2 LQKENI. The CDR3 is 16 residues long.

This clonotype came up many times. The chain carries TRBV28 and TRBJ2-1, with TRBD1 as a possible D gene (6 bases). This CDR3 contains 14 residues. The V and J ends lost 5 bases and 9 bases respectively, with 17 bases between them. CDR1 is MDHEN and CDR2 is SYDVKM in the germline V gene. CDR3 amino acids: CASSRTGSGGEQFF. The CDR3 DNA sequence: TGTGCCAGCAGTCGAACAGGGTCTGGGGGTGAGCAGTTCTTC. Drawing the rest from reference TRBV28 and TRBJ2-1, the complete variable domain is DVKVTQSSRYLVKRTGEKVFLECVQDMDHENMFWYRQDPGLGLRLIYFSYDVKMKEKGDIPEGYSVSREKKERFSLILESASTNQTSMYLCASSRTGSGGEQFFGPGTRLTVL.

This clonotype was detected many times. The chain couples TRBV7-2 to TRBJ2-1; TRBD2 matches at 10 bases. The CDR3 is made up of 16 amino acids. Germline CDR1 reads SGHTA; CDR2 reads FQGNSA. The J segment lost 7 bases and the V segment lost 6 bases, leaving 12 bases of the junction unmatched. CDR3 in DNA: TGTGCCAGCAGACCAGATCCTAGCGGGAGTTGGAATGAGCAGTTCTTC. Its translation is CASRPDPSGSWNEQFF.

Ten or more counts support this clonotype. The CDR3 here is CASSIRSGTSTDTQYF. The CDR3 coding sequence is TGTGCCAGCAGCATCCGTAGTGGGACTAGCACAGATACGCAGTATTTT. The rearrangement joins TRBV5-4 to TRBJ2-3, with a weak D call TRBD2 (6 bases). The V and J ends lost 4 bases and 0 bases respectively, with 15 bases between them. The CDR3 is 16 residues long. Germline CDR1 reads SGHNT; CDR2 reads YYREEE (reference sequence).

This clonotype was observed many times. CDR3 residues: CASSTADSYYEQYF. CDR3 DNA: TGTGCCAGCAGTACCGCCGACAGTTACTACGAGCAGTACTTC. The chain recombines TRBV27 with TRBJ2-7, with TRBD1 as a possible D gene (5 bases). This CDR3 region has 14 residues. V lost 5 bases to trimming and J lost 3 bases, with 14 bases between them. The germline gives CDR1 MNHEY, CDR2 SMNVEV (reference sequence).

This chain connects TRBV7-3 to TRBJ1-1; D call uncertain. The V and J ends lost 4 bases and 5 bases respectively, with 8 bases between them. The CDR3 totals 12 residues. The V gene's germline CDR1 is SGHTA and CDR2 FQGTGA. CDR3 bases: TGTGCCAGCAGCTACGTAAAAACTGAAGCTTTCTTT. This translates into CASSYVKTEAFF.

This clonotype has just a few counts. This rearrangement joins TRBV10-3 to TRBJ2-3, with 7 positions matching TRBD2. This CDR3 comprises 15 residues. Looked up from germline, CDR1 is ENHRY and CDR2 is SYGVKD. V trimming: 4 bases; J trimming: 3 bases; junction bases outside the gene matches: 7. DNA of the CDR3: TGTGCCATCAGTGCTCGCGGGAGAGGGACAGATACGCAGTATTTT. It yields the protein CAISARGRGTDTQYF.

A remark on this clonotype: Germline is not matched at one junction end, which may reflect a read error. The rearrangement links TRBV10-3 to TRBJ2-7; 7 bases match TRBD1. Germline V gene data show CDR1 as ENHRY and CDR2 as SYGVKD. The CDR3 is 13 residues long. The CDR3 loop reads CAITEDRSYEQYF. CDR3 DNA sequence: TGTGCCATCACTGAGGACAGGTCCTACGAGCAGTACTTC.

The table lists this clonotype with a few counts. The J gene is TRBJ2-5, the V gene TRBV5-1; 8 bases match TRBD1. This CDR3 has 17 amino acids. V trimming: 4 bases; J trimming: 4 bases; junction bases outside the gene matches: 15. In germline, CDR1 is SGHRS, CDR2 YFSETQ. The CDR3 region has the DNA TGCGCCAGCAGCCCCATTGTGGGACAGGCCAACGGAGAGACCCAGTACTTC. Amino acids: CASSPIVGQANGETQYF.

This clonotype was recorded at least ten times. This chain connects TRBV7-9 to TRBJ2-7; D is undetermined. There are 14 residues in the CDR3. Germline assignment: CDR1 SEHNR and CDR2 FQNEAQ (reference sequence). The V gene lost 1 base and the J gene lost 0 bases, with 7 bases spanning the gap. In DNA form, the CDR3 reads TGTGCCAGCAGCTTAGATTCTACCTCCTACGAGCAGTACTTC. The encoded protein is CASSLDSTSYEQYF.

This clonotype was counted at least ten times. The rearrangement joins TRBV11-2 to TRBJ2-7; D gene unclear. This CDR3 region has 10 residues. Germline V gives CDR1 SGHAT, CDR2 FQNNGV. V was trimmed by 3 bases and J by 5 bases, leaving 2 bases between them. In DNA, the CDR3 is TGTGCCAGCAGCTTGAACGAGCAGTACTTC. This codes for CASSLNEQYF.

The chain links TRBV20-1 to TRBJ2-7, with 7 bases lining up with TRBD2. CDR1 is DFQATT and CDR2 is SNEGSKA in the germline V gene (reference sequence). The CDR3 totals 14 residues. Losses at the gene ends were 0 bases for V and 4 bases for J; bases not matched to a gene: 6. The CDR3 nucleotides are TGCAGTGCTAGAGAGCCGGGACTATCGTACGAGCAGTACTTC. Translation gives CSAREPGLSYEQYF.

This clonotype appeared a single time. This chain joins TRBV7-8 and TRBJ2-3, with D unresolved. The CDR3 sequence is 15 residues long. Germline-derived CDR1 and CDR2 are SGHVS and FQNEAQ. The V and J ends lost 1 base and 3 bases respectively, with 11 bases between them. CDR3 sequence (DNA): TGTGCCAGCAGCTTAGTCGAGGACCCAACAGATACGCAGTATTTT. This encodes CASSLVEDPTDTQYF.

Only a few counts were recorded for this clonotype. The chain employs TRBV5-6 and TRBJ2-1; D tentatively fits TRBD1 or TRBD2 (5 bases each). Between the trimmed V and J ends, which lost 4 bases and 10 bases, there was a span of 12 bases. The CDR3 contains 12 residues. Germline V gene data show CDR1 as SGHDT and CDR2 as YYEEEE. The CDR3 spells CASSPGAWEQFF. Written as DNA, the CDR3 is TGTGCCAGCAGCCCCGGGGCCTGGGAGCAGTTCTTC. The entire variable domain, with the rest obtained from reference TRBV5-6 and TRBJ2-1, is as follows: DAGVTQSPTHLIKTRGQQVTLRCSPKSGHDTVSWYQQALGQGPQFIFQYYEEEERQRGNFPDRFSGHQFPNYSSELNVNALLLGDSALYLCASSPGAWEQFFGPGTRLTVL.

This clonotype occurred many times. The V and J genes are TRBV4-1 and TRBJ1-5; the match to TRBD1 covers 7 bases. Germline CDR1 and CDR2: MGHRA and YSYEKL. Trimming cost V 0 bases and J 6 bases; bases outside gene matches: 5. The CDR3 covers 15 residues. The CDR3 DNA is TGCGCCAGCAGCCAAGATAAGGGGGCAAGTCAGCCCCAGCATTTT. The encoded protein is CASSQDKGASQPQHF.

For this clonotype: The CDR3 carries no conserved terminal phenylalanine or tryptophan, so it likely arises from a read error. J is TRBJ2-1 and V is TRBV27; 7 nucleotides match TRBD2. Germline values: CDR1 MNHEY, CDR2 SMNVEV (reference sequence). The V and J ends lost 0 bases and 3 bases, in that order; junction bases with no gene match: 5. The CDR3 is 16 amino acids. CDR3: CASSLSGGGVYNEQFY. In DNA, the CDR3 is TGTGCCAGCAGTTTATCGGGCGGGGGTGTCTACAATGAGCAGTTCTAC.

This clonotype occurred many times. J is TRBJ2-5 and V is TRBV7-3; 9 positions agree with TRBD2. Per germline, CDR1 SGHTA and CDR2 FQGTGA. Losses at the gene ends were 2 bases for V and 4 bases for J; bases not matched to a gene: 5. CDR3 length: 15 amino acids. CDR3 DNA sequence: TGTGCCAGCAGCTTAGGGACTAGCTCTGGAGAGACCCAGTACTTC. Translated, it gives CASSLGTSSGETQYF.

This clonotype was detected only a few times. The CDR3 spells CASSLAGPTGELFF. CDR3 DNA: TGTGCCAGCTCCTTAGCAGGGCCCACCGGGGAGCTGTTTTTT. The genes are TRBV6-5 and TRBJ2-2; D perhaps matches TRBD1 (5 bases). Germline V CDR1 and CDR2: MNHEY, SVGAGI. CDR3 size: 14 residues. Trimming took 8 bases from V and 4 from J, leaving 14 bases between them.

This clonotype came up many times. The chain is built from TRBV7-9 and TRBJ2-7; no firm D call. This CDR3 is 13 amino acids long. V was pared by 1 base and J by 4 bases, with 8 bases between. Looked up from germline, CDR1 is SEHNR and CDR2 is FQNEAQ (reference sequence). DNA for the CDR3: TGTGCCAGCAGCTTAGACGCGGCTTACGAGCAGTACTTC. Translating it yields CASSLDAAYEQYF.

V and J are TRBV27 and TRBJ2-3, with D perhaps TRBD1 (5 bases). Per the germline V gene, CDR1 is MNHEY and CDR2 is SMNVEV (reference sequence). V was pared by 0 bases and J by 4 bases, with 8 bases between. This CDR3 comprises 14 residues. This chain's CDR3 is CASSLSGAPDTQYF. The CDR3 DNA follows: TGTGCCAGCAGTTTATCAGGGGCCCCAGATACGCAGTATTTT.

This clonotype was picked up many times. The chain couples TRBV7-3 to TRBJ2-1; D may be TRBD1 or TRBD2 (5 bases each). CDR1 is SGHTA, CDR2 FQGTGA, per germline. The CDR3 runs to 16 residues. The V end was cut by 1 base, the J end by 2 bases, with 12 bases between. CDR3 in amino acids: CASSLIGGTTYNEQFF. Written as DNA, the CDR3 is TGTGCCAGCAGCTTAATTGGGGGAACCACCTACAATGAGCAGTTCTTC.

The chain has TRBV27 and TRBJ2-1, with 10 bases lining up with TRBD2. V lost 8 bases to trimming and J lost 4 bases; unmatched junction nucleotides: 5. The CDR3 runs to 14 residues. CDR1 is MNHEY and CDR2 is SMNVEV in the germline V gene (reference sequence). CDR3 coding DNA: TGTGCCAGCCTCCCTAGCGGGGGATACAATGAGCAGTTCTTC. It specifies CASLPSGGYNEQFF.

The chain recombines TRBV12-3 or TRBV12-4 with TRBJ1-6; D remains unclear. V shed 6 bases and J shed 4 bases, with 10 bases lying between them. The CDR3 length is 14 residues. CDR3 sequence reads: CASSRTGYNSPLHF. The CDR3 DNA reads as TGTGCCAGCAGCCGCACGGGATATAATTCACCCCTCCACTTT.

This clonotype has a handful of counts. The genes are TRBV3-1 and TRBJ2-1; D is ambiguous. The V gene's germline CDR1 is LGHDT and CDR2 YNNKEL (reference sequence). Between the trimmed V and J ends, which lost 3 bases and 10 bases, there was a span of 16 bases. This CDR3 region has 14 residues. The DNA for the CDR3 is TGTGCCAGCAGCCAGCCGGGTCCCGGTTCGGAGCAGTTCTTC. This encodes CASSQPGPGSEQFF.